This T cell receptor (beta chain) was sequenced for a study of T cells in Graves' hyperthyroidism and ophthalmopathy. It was RNA transcripts that yielded the amplified TCR beta CDR3 regions. The primer set for the first-round RT-PCR of the TCR CDR3 was HTBI. Each CDR3 protein is one row after TCRdb ran MiXCR on the multiplex PCR reads. In the table there are about 740,000 distinct CDR3 sequences, roughly 15% of which are singletons. CDR3 length equals 13 residues. V gave up 2 bases and J gave up 5 bases, with 8 bases separating them. Germline V gene lookup returns CDR1 ENHRY and CDR2 SYGVKD. The chain links TRBV10-3 to TRBJ2-3, with D hard to call. The clonotype was recovered from a young woman with Graves' hyperthyroidism. What was sequenced was blood. In DNA, the CDR3 is TGTGCCATCAGTGAGGAGATTGGAGATACGCAGTATTTT. Its translation: CAISEEIGDTQYF.